A selection of T cell receptor beta chains follows, all from one sample in a study of blood T cell repertoires in COVID-19. Only in-frame clones appear in the TCRdb table, and some are missing; sequencing was by immunoSEQ multiplex PCR. The sample yields approximately 300,000 clones, 80% to 95% seen once. Sequenced: PBMCs or T cells enriched from blood (not recorded which). All receptors come from a young woman who had recovered from COVID-19. Each CDR3 is given with its conserved first and last residue. Each record gives: D gene, V gene, clone size, J gene, CDR3 protein, CDR3 DNA. A D gene is named only where the DNA matches it firmly. Size is stated for part of the rows, as once, few or many counts, or as a class when the clone is expanded.

D: TRBD2; V: TRBV6-5; size: NA; J: TRBJ2-5; CDR3: CASSYSFLAGETQYF; DNA: TGTGCCAGCAGTTACTCTTTCCTAGCGGGAGAGACCCAGTACTTC
D: TRBD2; V: TRBV5-1; size: once; J: TRBJ2-7; CDR3: CASSSFWTSGSISYEQYF; DNA: TGCGCCAGCAGCTCCTTCTGGACTAGCGGGAGTATCTCCTACGAGCAGTACTTC
D: NA; V: TRBV28; size: few; J: TRBJ1-2; CDR3: CASSFFTGANYGYTF; DNA: TGTGCCAGCAGTTTCTTCACGGGGGCTAACTATGGCTACACCTTC
D: TRBD2; V: TRBV4-2; size: NA; J: TRBJ2-1; CDR3: CASSQLAGVEQFF; DNA: TGTGCCAGCAGCCAACTAGCGGGGGTTGAGCAGTTCTTC
D: NA; V: TRBV11-2; size: NA; J: TRBJ1-1; CDR3: CASSPERGTTEAFF; DNA: TGTGCCAGCAGCCCCGAGCGGGGAACCACTGAAGCTTTCTTT
D: TRBD2; V: TRBV11-2; size: NA; J: TRBJ2-7; CDR3: CASSLDAWASGTGHEQYF; DNA: TGTGCCAGCAGCTTAGATGCGTGGGCTAGCGGGACGGGCCACGAGCAGTACTTC
D: TRBD2; V: TRBV2; size: NA; J: TRBJ2-7; CDR3: CASRLAGDLYEQYF; DNA: TGTGCCAGCAGACTAGCGGGAGATCTCTACGAGCAGTACTTC
D: TRBD1; V: TRBV7-2; size: NA; J: TRBJ2-3; CDR3: CASRFTGGDTQYF; DNA: TGTGCCAGCAGATTTACAGGGGGCGATACGCAGTATTTT
D: NA; V: TRBV12-3/TRBV12-4; size: NA; J: TRBJ1-1; CDR3: CASSSRNTEAFF; DNA: TGTGCCAGCAGTTCCAGAAACACTGAAGCTTTCTTT
D: NA; V: TRBV15; size: once; J: TRBJ2-3; CDR3: CATGFRGGADTQYF; DNA: TGTGCCACCGGGTTTAGGGGGGGGGCAGATACGCAGTATTTT
D: NA; V: TRBV6-5; size: NA; J: TRBJ1-1; CDR3: CASSLGGHRNTEAFF; DNA: TGTGCCAGCAGTTTGGGTGGACACCGGAACACTGAAGCTTTCTTT
D: TRBD1; V: TRBV28; size: NA; J: TRBJ1-2; CDR3: CASEADRGWRGYTF; DNA: TGTGCCAGCGAGGCGGACAGGGGGTGGAGGGGCTACACCTTC
D: TRBD2; V: TRBV24-1; size: NA; J: TRBJ2-3; CDR3: CATSDFKREFTDTQYF; DNA: TGTGCCACCAGTGATTTTAAGCGGGAGTTCACAGATACGCAGTATTTT
D: TRBD2; V: TRBV4-2; size: NA; J: TRBJ2-7; CDR3: CASSSRAGKGQYF; DNA: TGTGCCAGCAGCTCAAGAGCGGGAAAGGGGCAGTACTTC
D: TRBD1; V: TRBV23-1; size: NA; J: TRBJ1-5; CDR3: CASSQLRTGGNQPQHF; DNA: TGCGCCAGCAGTCAATTAAGGACAGGGGGCAATCAGCCCCAGCATTTT
D: TRBD1; V: TRBV18; size: NA; J: TRBJ1-1; CDR3: CASSGRQGARDTEAFF; DNA: TGTGCCAGCTCGGGTCGACAGGGGGCGAGGGACACTGAAGCTTTCTTT
D: TRBD1; V: TRBV11-3; size: NA; J: TRBJ1-6; CDR3: CASSLSGQGDNSPLHF; DNA: TGTGCCAGCAGCTTGTCGGGACAGGGGGATAATTCACCCCTCCACTTT
D: NA; V: TRBV19; size: NA; J: TRBJ2-7; CDR3: CASSIGWQGSDEQYF; DNA: TGTGCCAGTAGTATAGGATGGCAGGGCTCCGACGAGCAGTACTTC
D: NA; V: TRBV25-1; size: NA; J: TRBJ2-1; CDR3: CASSEWGRATTEQFF; DNA: TGTGCCAGCAGTGAATGGGGCAGGGCCACTACCGAGCAGTTCTTC
D: NA; V: TRBV5-1; size: NA; J: TRBJ1-1; CDR3: CASSLDSLPTTEAFF; DNA: TGCGCCAGCAGCTTGGACAGCCTTCCGACCACTGAAGCTTTCTTT
D: TRBD1; V: TRBV29-1; size: NA; J: TRBJ2-2; CDR3: CSVEGQGDTGELFF; DNA: TGCAGCGTTGAGGGACAGGGGGACACCGGGGAGCTGTTTTTT
D: TRBD2; V: TRBV4-1; size: NA; J: TRBJ2-5; CDR3: CASRKLGLAGQETQYF; DNA: TGCGCCAGCCGAAAATTGGGACTAGCGGGACAAGAGACCCAGTACTTC
D: NA; V: TRBV18; size: NA; J: TRBJ1-3; CDR3: CASSPLPFQDSGNTIYF; DNA: TGTGCCAGCTCACCACTACCCTTTCAGGACTCTGGAAACACCATATATTTT
D: TRBD2; V: TRBV5-4; size: few; J: TRBJ2-2; CDR3: CASSLPLAGGTGELFF; DNA: TGTGCCAGCAGCTTGCCTCTAGCGGGAGGGACCGGGGAGCTGTTTTTT
D: TRBD1; V: TRBV5-1; size: NA; J: TRBJ1-1; CDR3: CASSLWGTGLNTEAFF; DNA: TGCGCCAGCAGCTTGTGGGGGACAGGGCTGAACACTGAAGCTTTCTTT
D: NA; V: TRBV6-5; size: NA; J: TRBJ2-1; CDR3: CASSYRPQNPNEQFF; DNA: TGTGCCAGCAGTTACCGCCCTCAGAACCCCAATGAGCAGTTCTTC
D: TRBD1; V: TRBV4-2; size: once; J: TRBJ1-2; CDR3: CASSRPGAGQNYGYTF; DNA: TGTGCCAGCAGCCGCCCCGGCGCGGGACAGAACTATGGCTACACCTTC
D: TRBD1; V: TRBV7-9; size: NA; J: TRBJ1-2; CDR3: CASSLAPGGADGYTF; DNA: TGTGCCAGCAGCCTTGCTCCAGGGGGCGCGGATGGCTACACCTTC
D: TRBD2; V: TRBV2; size: NA; J: TRBJ2-3; CDR3: CASSAARREGRSDTQYF; DNA: TGTGCCAGCAGCGCAGCGAGGCGGGAGGGTAGGTCAGATACGCAGTATTTT
D: NA; V: TRBV30; size: once; J: TRBJ1-2; CDR3: CAWSVYGDGYTF; DNA: TGTGCCTGGAGTGTATACGGAGATGGCTACACCTTC
D: TRBD2; V: TRBV9; size: NA; J: TRBJ2-1; CDR3: CASSPSTAGAPYNEQFF; DNA: TGTGCCAGCAGCCCAAGTACAGCGGGAGCTCCTTACAATGAGCAGTTCTTC
D: TRBD1; V: TRBV7-8; size: NA; J: TRBJ2-7; CDR3: CASSLYWDRPYEQYF; DNA: TGTGCCAGCAGCTTATATTGGGACAGACCCTACGAGCAGTACTTC
D: TRBD2; V: TRBV5-6; size: NA; J: TRBJ2-1; CDR3: CASTHPPSGNEQFF; DNA: TGTGCCAGCACCCATCCACCTAGCGGCAATGAGCAGTTCTTC
D: NA; V: TRBV5-6; size: NA; J: TRBJ2-2; CDR3: CASSFQGGTGELFF; DNA: TGTGCCAGCAGCTTCCAGGGCGGCACCGGGGAGCTGTTTTTT
D: TRBD1; V: TRBV18; size: NA; J: TRBJ1-3; CDR3: CASSPGTGDSGNTIYF; DNA: TGTGCCAGCTCACCCGGGACAGGCGACTCTGGAAACACCATATATTTT
D: TRBD2; V: TRBV4-2; size: few; J: TRBJ2-3; CDR3: CASSQRLIAGGWETDTQYF; DNA: TGTGCCAGCAGCCAACGTCTTATAGCGGGAGGGTGGGAGACAGATACGCAGTATTTT
D: NA; V: TRBV19; size: NA; J: TRBJ2-5; CDR3: CASKEIGAETQETQYF; DNA: TGTGCCAGTAAGGAGATAGGAGCAGAAACCCAAGAGACCCAGTACTTC